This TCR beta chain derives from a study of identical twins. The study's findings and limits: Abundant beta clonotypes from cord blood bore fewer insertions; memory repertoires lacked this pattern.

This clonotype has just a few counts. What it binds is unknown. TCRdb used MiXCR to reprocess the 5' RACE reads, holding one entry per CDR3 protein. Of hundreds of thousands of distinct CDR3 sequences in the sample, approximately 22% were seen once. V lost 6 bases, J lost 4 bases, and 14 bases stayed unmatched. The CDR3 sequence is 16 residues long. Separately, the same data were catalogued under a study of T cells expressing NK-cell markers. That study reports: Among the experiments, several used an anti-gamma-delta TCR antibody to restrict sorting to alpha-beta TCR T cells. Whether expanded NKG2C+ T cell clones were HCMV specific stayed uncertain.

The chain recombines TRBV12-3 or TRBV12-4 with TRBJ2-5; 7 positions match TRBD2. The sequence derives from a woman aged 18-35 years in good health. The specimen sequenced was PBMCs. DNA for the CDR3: TGTGCCAGCAGCTCCCAGGGCCGCGGGGGACTAGAGACCCAGTACTTC. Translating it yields CASSSQGRGGLETQYF.